The 19 T cell receptor beta chains below all came from one sample that was sequenced in a study of regulatory T cells in long-lasting Graves disease. Through Arm-PCR of CDR3 regions and iRepertoire HTBI primers, TCR beta libraries were built. TCRdb called the multiplex PCR reads again in MiXCR, with one record for every CDR3 protein. The table records about 620,000 distinct CDR3 sequences, approximately 15% of them present only once. As to time point: newly diagnosed GD, antithyroid drugs for less than 3 months. After RNA was extracted from PBMCs, the TCR library was made from it. In addition, the sample was reused for a study of T cells in Graves' hyperthyroidism and ophthalmopathy.

The source material was peripheral blood mononuclear cells (PBMCs), sampled at new diagnosis, from a patient treated with antithyroid drugs. These receptors originate from a woman in her twenties or thirties with Graves disease.

The rearrangement uses TRBV29-1 and TRBJ2-1; 10 positions agree with TRBD2. Germline V gene sequence: CDR1 SQVTM, CDR2 ANQGSEA. This CDR3 has 16 residues. Trimming removed 7 bases from V and 4 bases from J; junction bases left unmatched: 13. The CDR3 sequence is CSGDSGRISSYNEQFF. The CDR3 nucleotides read TGCAGCGGTGATAGCGGGAGGATCTCCTCTTACAATGAGCAGTTCTTC.

The chain recombines TRBV18 with TRBJ2-1; 7 nucleotides agree with TRBD2. Germline loops: CDR1 KGHSH, CDR2 LQKENI. The J segment lost 9 bases and the V segment lost 5 bases, leaving 19 bases of the junction unmatched. This CDR3 spans 17 amino acids. CDR3 residues: CASSTASGAGTLAEQFF. CDR3 in DNA: TGTGCCAGCTCAACCGCCAGCGGAGCGGGAACATTGGCTGAGCAGTTCTTC. The whole variable domain, filled in from reference TRBV18 and TRBJ2-1, reads NAGVMQNPRHLVRRRGQEARLRCSPMKGHSHVYWYRQLPEEGLKFMVYLQKENIIDESGMPKERFSAEFPKEGPSILRIQQVVRGDSAAYFCASSTASGAGTLAEQFFGPGTRLTVL.

The V and J genes are TRBV5-1 and TRBJ2-1, with D perhaps TRBD2 (6 bases). CDR1 and CDR2 from the germline V gene are SGHRS and YFSETQ. The germline V and J ends were trimmed by 0 bases and 4 bases, with 14 bases remaining between them. The CDR3 spans 16 residues. CDR3 in DNA: TGCGCCAGCAGCTTGGTGGCGGGATTAGCATACAATGAGCAGTTCTTC. Its protein is CASSLVAGLAYNEQFF.

This clonotype was recorded a few times. The rearrangement links TRBV5-1 to TRBJ2-3, with TRBD2 matching over 10 bases. This CDR3 is 16 amino acids long. The germline V gene encodes CDR1 SGHRS and CDR2 YFSETQ. After removal of 4 bases from V and 1 base from J, the junction contained 6 bases not matched to a gene. DNA of the CDR3: TGCGCCAGCAGCCCACCCACTAGCGGGGGCACAGATACGCAGTATTTT. Amino acids: CASSPPTSGGTDTQYF.

The rearrangement joins TRBV28 to TRBJ1-6, with D tentatively TRBD1 (6 bases). The CDR3 contains 16 residues. Deletions cut 10 bases from V and 7 bases from J, with 23 bases between. Germline CDR1 and CDR2: MDHEN and SYDVKM. The CDR3 DNA reads as TGTGCCACCCTGGGACAAAGAACAGGGAGGAATTCACCCCTCCACTTT. Its translation: CATLGQRTGRNSPLHF. Based on the CDR3 plus reference TRBV28 and TRBJ1-6, the full variable domain is DVKVTQSSRYLVKRTGEKVFLECVQDMDHENMFWYRQDPGLGLRLIYFSYDVKMKEKGDIPEGYSVSREKKERFSLILESASTNQTSMYLCATLGQRTGRNSPLHFGNGTRLTVT.

This CDR3 is CAWSWRSEAFF. The CDR3 DNA sequence: TGTGCCTGGTCTTGGAGGTCTGAAGCTTTCTTT. This chain joins TRBV30 and TRBJ1-1; D is ambiguous. The V end was cut by 5 bases, the J end by 6 bases, with 10 bases between. This CDR3 spans 11 amino acids. Looked up from germline, CDR1 is GTSNPN and CDR2 is SVGIG (reference sequence).

In this sample, this clonotype turned up a few times. The chain recombines TRBV27 with TRBJ1-5; D ambiguous. Trimming pared 0 bases from V and 8 bases from J, leaving 14 bases between. The CDR3 extends over 15 amino acids. Looked up from germline, CDR1 is MNHEY and CDR2 is SMNVEV (reference sequence). In DNA form, the CDR3 reads TGTGCCAGCAGTTTATCCCAATGGCCGATCGAGCCCCAGCATTTT. This encodes CASSLSQWPIEPQHF.

This clonotype was recorded a few times. The chain is built from TRBV20-1 and TRBJ1-1; TRBD1 might be the D (6 bases). V was cut by 3 bases and J by 5 bases, with 10 bases left in between. The CDR3 has 12 amino acids. Germline lookup yields CDR1 DFQATT and CDR2 SNEGSKA (reference sequence). The CDR3 nucleotides are TGCAGTGCTAGTAGGGGGGGTACTGAAGCTTTCTTT. Translated, it gives CSASRGGTEAFF.

This clonotype was picked up a small number of times. The chain uses TRBV13 and TRBJ1-6; D gene ambiguous. V lost 0 bases to trimming and J lost 11 bases, with 14 bases between them. The germline V gene has CDR1 PRHDT and CDR2 FYEKMQ (reference sequence). This CDR3 region has 15 residues. The chain's CDR3 is CASSLGSTQNTPLHF. DNA for the CDR3: TGTGCCAGCAGCTTAGGCTCAACCCAAAATACACCCCTCCACTTT. Drawing the rest from reference TRBV13 and TRBJ1-6, the complete variable domain is AAGVIQSPRHLIKEKRETATLKCYPIPRHDTVYWYQQGPGQDPQFLISFYEKMQSDKGSIPDRFSAQQFSDYHSELNMSSLELGDSALYFCASSLGSTQNTPLHFGNGTRLTVT.

The rearrangement joins TRBV5-6 to TRBJ1-6; D call uncertain. The CDR3 is 14 residues long. V shed 1 base and J shed 9 bases, with 11 bases lying between them. Per the germline V gene, CDR1 is SGHDT and CDR2 is YYEEEE. Here the CDR3 DNA reads TGTGCCAGCAGCTTGAATTGGGAGCGTTCACCCCTCCACTTT. Its translation is CASSLNWERSPLHF.

The sample holds many counts of this clonotype. The chain has TRBV27 and TRBJ2-3, with D perhaps TRBD2 (6 bases). This CDR3 contains 17 residues. CDR1 is MNHEY, CDR2 SMNVEV, per germline (reference sequence). V was cut by 5 bases and J by 3 bases, with 21 bases left in between. CDR3 sequence (DNA): TGTGCCAGCAGTCCCTTTGGGGGGTCCATCGCAACAGATACGCAGTATTTT. This encodes CASSPFGGSIATDTQYF.

V gene TRBV12-3 or TRBV12-4 combines with J gene TRBJ2-2, with 7 bases matching TRBD1. This CDR3 has 14 amino acids. Unmatched junction bases numbered 5, after V lost 7 bases and J lost 3 bases. Written as DNA, the CDR3 is TGTGCCAGCATTCCAGGGACAGACACCGGGGAGCTGTTTTTT. Translating gives CASIPGTDTGELFF.

Points on this clonotype: A much larger clone differs by one base, so this may be a read error. In DNA form, the CDR3 reads TGTGCCAGCAGTTACTTCCGAGGTGGGGGGGTGAGTGAGCAGTTCTTC. The encoded protein is CASSYFRGGGVSEQFF. This chain joins TRBV6-2 or TRBV6-3 and TRBJ2-1; 7 nucleotides match TRBD2. CDR1 and CDR2 (germline): MNHEY, SVGEGT. The CDR3 is made up of 16 amino acids. Germline trimming cut 1 base from V and 9 bases from J; bases unmatched to any gene: 12.

This clonotype was recorded a few times. The rearrangement links TRBV12-3 or TRBV12-4 to TRBJ1-1, with a tentative D call TRBD1 (5 bases). V was clipped by 6 bases and J by 3 bases, with 20 bases between them. The CDR3 covers 16 residues. The CDR3 bases are TGTGCCAGCAGCACCTCGGGACTTTTGACGGACACTGAAGCTTTCTTT. Encoded protein: CASSTSGLLTDTEAFF.

This clonotype was found many times. The rearrangement joins TRBV6-1 to TRBJ1-5; a possible D gene is TRBD1 (6 bases). The CDR3 is 14 amino acids. V lost 5 bases and J lost 5, with 13 bases in between. Germline assignment: CDR1 MNHNS and CDR2 SASEGT. CDR3 residues: CASSPGGLYQPQHF. The CDR3 DNA reads as TGTGCCAGCAGTCCCGGGGGGCTATATCAGCCCCAGCATTTT.

This clonotype was seen ten or more times. The chain uses TRBV27 and TRBJ2-7, with D tentatively TRBD1 or TRBD2 (5 bases each). The V and J ends lost 3 bases and 4 bases respectively, with 13 bases between them. The CDR3 loop spans 14 amino acids. Looked up from germline, CDR1 is MNHEY and CDR2 is SMNVEV (reference sequence). CDR3 region: CASSFRTGQYEQYF. CDR3 DNA: TGTGCCAGCAGTTTCCGGACGGGGCAATACGAGCAGTACTTC.

This clonotype has only a few counts. The chain couples TRBV28 to TRBJ2-6; D gene ambiguous. From germline, CDR1 is MDHEN and CDR2 SYDVKM. Trimming removed 8 bases from V and 1 base from J, with 3 bases in between. This CDR3 spans 12 amino acids. The CDR3 DNA sequence: TGTGCCAGCCTATCTGGGGCCAACGTCCTGACTTTC. Translated, it gives CASLSGANVLTF. Drawing the rest from reference TRBV28 and TRBJ2-6, the complete variable domain is DVKVTQSSRYLVKRTGEKVFLECVQDMDHENMFWYRQDPGLGLRLIYFSYDVKMKEKGDIPEGYSVSREKKERFSLILESASTNQTSMYLCASLSGANVLTFGAGSRLTVL.

The V call is TRBV19, the J call TRBJ2-2; a possible D gene is TRBD1 (6 bases). V was shortened by 10 bases and J by 7 bases, with 25 bases between the two germline ends. This CDR3 has 16 amino acids. Looked up from germline, CDR1 is LNHDA and CDR2 is SQIVND (reference sequence). The DNA for the CDR3 is TGTGCCACCAACCCAGCTATAACAGGGTACGACGGGGAGCTGTTTTTT. Amino acids: CATNPAITGYDGELFF.

This clonotype was seen many times. The chain uses TRBV6-1 and TRBJ1-3; TRBD1 matches at 9 bases. J lost 7 bases, V lost 5 bases, and 12 bases had no gene match. The germline gives CDR1 MNHNS, CDR2 SASEGT. The CDR3 totals 16 residues. CDR3 in amino acids: CASSHRDRVNGNTIYF. CDR3 DNA sequence: TGTGCCAGCAGTCACCGGGACAGGGTTAATGGGAACACCATATATTTT.